This T cell receptor (beta chain) was recorded in a study of technical replicates of blood from a handful of donors. V shed 6 bases and J shed 2 bases, with 8 bases lying between them. This CDR3 region has 12 residues. CDR1 is MNHEY and CDR2 is SVGAGI in the germline V gene. Some clones are missing from TCRdb's copy, which holds only in-frame ones; the method was immunoSEQ multiplex PCR. Here the sample spans under 95,000 clones, roughly 90% being singletons. The material sequenced was T cells isolated from PBMCs. The clonotype originates from a human donor in good health. V usage is TRBV6-5 and J usage is TRBJ2-7; D not resolved. CDR3 bases: TGTGCCAGCAGAGACTCCACCTACGAGCAGTACTTC. Protein sequence: CASRDSTYEQYF.